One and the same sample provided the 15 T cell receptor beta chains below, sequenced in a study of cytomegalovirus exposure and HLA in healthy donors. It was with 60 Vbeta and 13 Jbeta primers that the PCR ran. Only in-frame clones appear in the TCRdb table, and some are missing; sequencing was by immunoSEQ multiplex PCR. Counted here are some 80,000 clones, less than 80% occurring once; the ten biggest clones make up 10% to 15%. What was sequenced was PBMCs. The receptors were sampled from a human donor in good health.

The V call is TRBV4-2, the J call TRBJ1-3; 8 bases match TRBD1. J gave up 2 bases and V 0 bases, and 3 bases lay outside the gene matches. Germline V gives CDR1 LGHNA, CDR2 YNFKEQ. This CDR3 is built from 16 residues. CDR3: CASSQDTGGAGNTIYF. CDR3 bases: TGTGCCAGCAGCCAAGATACAGGGGGAGCTGGAAACACCATATATTTT.

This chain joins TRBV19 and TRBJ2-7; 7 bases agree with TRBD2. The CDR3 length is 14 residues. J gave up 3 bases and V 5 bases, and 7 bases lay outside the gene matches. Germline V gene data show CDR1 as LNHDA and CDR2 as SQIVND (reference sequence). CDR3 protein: CASSVASGFYEQYF. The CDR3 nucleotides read TGTGCCAGTAGTGTGGCTAGCGGATTCTACGAGCAGTACTTC.

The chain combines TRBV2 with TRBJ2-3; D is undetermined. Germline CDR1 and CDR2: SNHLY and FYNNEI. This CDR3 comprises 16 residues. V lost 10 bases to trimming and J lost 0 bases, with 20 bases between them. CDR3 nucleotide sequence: TGTGCCATCAATCACCGGCTAGACCCTAGCACAGATACGCAGTATTTT. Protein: CAINHRLDPSTDTQYF.

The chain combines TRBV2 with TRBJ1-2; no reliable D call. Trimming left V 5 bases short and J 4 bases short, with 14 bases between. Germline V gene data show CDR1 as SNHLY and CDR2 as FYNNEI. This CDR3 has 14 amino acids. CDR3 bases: TGTGCCAGCAGTCGGGAGGCAGAGCTCTATGGCTACACCTTC. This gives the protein CASSREAELYGYTF.

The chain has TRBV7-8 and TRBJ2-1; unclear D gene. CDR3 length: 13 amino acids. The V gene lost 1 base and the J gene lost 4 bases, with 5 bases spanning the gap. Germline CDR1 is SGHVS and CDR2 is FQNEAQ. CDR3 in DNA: TGTGCCAGCAGCTTAGGCGCATACAATGAGCAGTTCTTC. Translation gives CASSLGAYNEQFF.

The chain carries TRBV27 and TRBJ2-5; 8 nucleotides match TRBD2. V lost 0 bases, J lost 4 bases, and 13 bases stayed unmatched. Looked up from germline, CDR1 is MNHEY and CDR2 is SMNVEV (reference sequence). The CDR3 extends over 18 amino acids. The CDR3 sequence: CASSLSVVSGGKGETQYF. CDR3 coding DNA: TGTGCCAGCAGTTTATCAGTTGTTTCGGGGGGGAAGGGAGAGACCCAGTACTTC.

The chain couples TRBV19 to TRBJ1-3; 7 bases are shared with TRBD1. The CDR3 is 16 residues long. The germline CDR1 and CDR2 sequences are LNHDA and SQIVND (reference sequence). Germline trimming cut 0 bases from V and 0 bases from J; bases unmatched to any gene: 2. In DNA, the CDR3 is TGTGCCAGTAGTATAGATCGGGACAGCTCTGGAAACACCATATATTTT. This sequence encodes CASSIDRDSSGNTIYF.

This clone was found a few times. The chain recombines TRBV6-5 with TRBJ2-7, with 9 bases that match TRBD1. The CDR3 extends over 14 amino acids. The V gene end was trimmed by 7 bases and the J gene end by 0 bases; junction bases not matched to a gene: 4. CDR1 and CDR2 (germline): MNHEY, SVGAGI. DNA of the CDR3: TGTGCCAGCACCCGGGACAGGGACTCCTACGAGCAGTACTTC. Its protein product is CASTRDRDSYEQYF.

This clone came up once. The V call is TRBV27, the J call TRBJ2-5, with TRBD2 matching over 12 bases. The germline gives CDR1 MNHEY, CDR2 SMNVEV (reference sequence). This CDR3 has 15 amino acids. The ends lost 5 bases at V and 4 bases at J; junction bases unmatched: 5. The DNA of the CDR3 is TGTGCCAGCAGTCGGACGGGACTAGCGGGAGAGACCCAGTACTTC. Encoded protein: CASSRTGLAGETQYF.

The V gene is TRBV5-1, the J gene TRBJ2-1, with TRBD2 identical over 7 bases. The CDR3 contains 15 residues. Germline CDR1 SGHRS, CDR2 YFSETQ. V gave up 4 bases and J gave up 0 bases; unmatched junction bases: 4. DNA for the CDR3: TGCGCCAGCAGCGTAAGCGGGGACTCCTACAATGAGCAGTTCTTC. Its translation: CASSVSGDSYNEQFF. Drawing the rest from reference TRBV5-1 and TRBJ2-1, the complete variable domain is KAGVTQTPRYLIKTRGQQVTLSCSPISGHRSVSWYQQTPGQGLQFLFEYFSETQRNKGNFPGRFSGRQFSNSRSEMNVSTLELGDSALYLCASSVSGDSYNEQFFGPGTRLTVL.

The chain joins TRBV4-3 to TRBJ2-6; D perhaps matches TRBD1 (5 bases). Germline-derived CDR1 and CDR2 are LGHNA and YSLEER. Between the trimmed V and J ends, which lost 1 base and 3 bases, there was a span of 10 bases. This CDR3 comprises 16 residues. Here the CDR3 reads CASSQGQSSGANVLTF. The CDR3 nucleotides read TGCGCCAGCAGCCAAGGACAGTCGAGTGGGGCCAACGTCCTGACTTTC.

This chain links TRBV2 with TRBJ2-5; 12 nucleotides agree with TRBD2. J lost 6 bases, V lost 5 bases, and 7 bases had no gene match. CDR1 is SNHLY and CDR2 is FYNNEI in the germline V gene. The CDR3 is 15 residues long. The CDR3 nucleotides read TGTGCCAGCAGTTCTCGGCGGACTAGCGGGAAGACCCAGTACTTC. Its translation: CASSSRRTSGKTQYF.

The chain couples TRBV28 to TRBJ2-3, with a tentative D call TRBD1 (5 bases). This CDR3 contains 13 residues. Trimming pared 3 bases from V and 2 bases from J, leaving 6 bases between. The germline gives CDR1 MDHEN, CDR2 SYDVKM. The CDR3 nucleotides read TGTGCCAGCAGTTTGGGGCCCACAGATACGCAGTATTTT. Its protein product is CASSLGPTDTQYF.

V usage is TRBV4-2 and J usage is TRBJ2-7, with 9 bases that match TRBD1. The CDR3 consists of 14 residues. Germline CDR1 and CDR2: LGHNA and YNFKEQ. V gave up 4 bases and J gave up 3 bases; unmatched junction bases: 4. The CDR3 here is CASSPDRGNYEQYF. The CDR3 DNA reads TGTGCCAGCAGCCCGGACAGGGGAAACTACGAGCAGTACTTC.

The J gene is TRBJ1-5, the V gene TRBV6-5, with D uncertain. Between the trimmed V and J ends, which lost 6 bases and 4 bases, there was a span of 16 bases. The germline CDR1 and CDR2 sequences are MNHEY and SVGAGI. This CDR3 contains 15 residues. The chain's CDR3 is CASSPDILLNQPQHF. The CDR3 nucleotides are TGTGCCAGCAGCCCCGACATCCTCCTAAATCAGCCCCAGCATTTT.